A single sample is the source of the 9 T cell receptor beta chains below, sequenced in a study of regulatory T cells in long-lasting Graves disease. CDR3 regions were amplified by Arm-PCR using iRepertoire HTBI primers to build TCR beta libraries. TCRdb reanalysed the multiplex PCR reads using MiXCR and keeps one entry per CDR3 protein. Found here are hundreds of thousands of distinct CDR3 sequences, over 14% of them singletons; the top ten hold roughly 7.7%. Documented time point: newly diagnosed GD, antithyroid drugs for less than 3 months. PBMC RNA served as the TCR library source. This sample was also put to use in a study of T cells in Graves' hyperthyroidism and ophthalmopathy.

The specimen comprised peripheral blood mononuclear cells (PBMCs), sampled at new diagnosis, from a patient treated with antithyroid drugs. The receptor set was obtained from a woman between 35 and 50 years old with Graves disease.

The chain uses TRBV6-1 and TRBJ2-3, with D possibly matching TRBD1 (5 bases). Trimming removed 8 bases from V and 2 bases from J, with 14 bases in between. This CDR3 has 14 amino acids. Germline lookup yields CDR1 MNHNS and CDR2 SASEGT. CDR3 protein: CASSRQPHTDTQYF. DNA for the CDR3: TGTGCCAGCTCTCGACAGCCCCACACAGATACGCAGTATTTT.

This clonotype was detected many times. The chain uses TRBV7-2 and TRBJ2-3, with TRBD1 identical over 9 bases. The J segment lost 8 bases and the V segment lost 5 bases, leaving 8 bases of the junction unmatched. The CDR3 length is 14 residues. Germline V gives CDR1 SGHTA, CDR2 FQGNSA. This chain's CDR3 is CASSQNRGRFTQYF. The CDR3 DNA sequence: TGTGCCAGCAGCCAAAACAGGGGGCGGTTTACGCAGTATTTT.

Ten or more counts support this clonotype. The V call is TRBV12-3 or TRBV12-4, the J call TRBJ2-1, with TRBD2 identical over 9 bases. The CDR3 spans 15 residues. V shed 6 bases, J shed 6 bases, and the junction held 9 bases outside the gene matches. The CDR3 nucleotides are TGTGCCAGCAGCGAACCTAGCGGGATAGGCAATGAGCAGTTCTTC. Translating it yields CASSEPSGIGNEQFF.

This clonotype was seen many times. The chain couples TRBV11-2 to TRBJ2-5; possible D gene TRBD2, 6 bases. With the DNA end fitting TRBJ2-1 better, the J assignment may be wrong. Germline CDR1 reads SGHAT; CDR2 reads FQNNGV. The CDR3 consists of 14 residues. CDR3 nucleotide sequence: TGTGCCAGCAGCTCGAGCATCGGGAGTGGTGAGCAGTTCTTC. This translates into CASSSSIGSGEQFF.

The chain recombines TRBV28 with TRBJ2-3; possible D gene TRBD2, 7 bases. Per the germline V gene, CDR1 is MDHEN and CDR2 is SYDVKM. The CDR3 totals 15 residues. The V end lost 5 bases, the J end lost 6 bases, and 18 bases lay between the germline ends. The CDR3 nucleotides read TGTGCCAGCAGTCTGAGGGGGGGGCAAGAGGATACGCAGTATTTT. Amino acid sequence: CASSLRGGQEDTQYF.

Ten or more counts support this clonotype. The CDR3 coding sequence is TGTGCCAGCAGCTTAGCTGGACTAGCGGGACGGGAGACCCAGTACTTC. This gives the protein CASSLAGLAGRETQYF. The chain uses TRBV5-6 and TRBJ2-5, with 12 nucleotides matching TRBD2. Germline values: CDR1 SGHDT, CDR2 YYEEEE. The CDR3 length is 16 residues. The V gene end was trimmed by 2 bases and the J gene end by 5 bases; junction bases not matched to a gene: 7.

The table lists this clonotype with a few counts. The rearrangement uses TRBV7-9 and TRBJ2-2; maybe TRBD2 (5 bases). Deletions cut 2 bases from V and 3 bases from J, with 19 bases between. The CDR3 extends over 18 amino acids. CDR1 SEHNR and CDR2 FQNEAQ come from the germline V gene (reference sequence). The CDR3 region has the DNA TGTGCCAGCAGCTTACTTGTTGACACGGGAACCCACACCGGGGAGCTGTTTTTT. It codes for CASSLLVDTGTHTGELFF.

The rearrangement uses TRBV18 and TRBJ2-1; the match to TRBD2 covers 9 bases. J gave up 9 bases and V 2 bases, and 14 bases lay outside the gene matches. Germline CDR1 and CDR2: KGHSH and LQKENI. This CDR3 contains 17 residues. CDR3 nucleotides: TGTGCCAGCTCACCATGGCGGGAGGGCTACCTTCAGGCTGAGCAGTTCTTC. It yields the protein CASSPWREGYLQAEQFF.

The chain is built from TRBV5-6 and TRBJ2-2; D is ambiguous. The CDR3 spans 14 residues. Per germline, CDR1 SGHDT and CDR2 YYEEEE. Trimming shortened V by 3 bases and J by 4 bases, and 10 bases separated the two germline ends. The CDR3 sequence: CASSSGATTGELFF. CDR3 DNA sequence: TGTGCCAGCAGCTCCGGAGCGACCACCGGGGAGCTGTTTTTT.